These 16 T cell receptor beta chains came from one sample sequenced in a study of blood T cell repertoires in COVID-19 (dated by TCRdb to 2018 to 2020). Libraries were built with the immunoSEQ multiplex PCR assay. Sourced from immuneACCESS, this table was stored by TCRdb with only in-frame sequences that have V and J called. A share of the clones is absent; for the studies checked, an unresolved V gene accounts for under half, and the remainder has no known explanation. For this sample there are 250,000 to 300,000 clones; 70% to 75% appear just once. The ten largest clonotypes hold more than 2.5% of the sample. The sequencing input was peripheral blood. These receptors were obtained from a woman over 75 with acute or convalescent COVID-19.

The chain couples TRBV19 to TRBJ1-6; TRBD1 might be the D (6 bases). Trimming took 2 bases from V and 4 from J, leaving 12 bases between them. The CDR3 sequence is 16 residues long. Germline V gene lookup returns CDR1 LNHDA and CDR2 SQIVND (reference sequence). CDR3 loop: CASSINRVRYNSPLHF. Here the CDR3 DNA reads TGTGCCAGTAGTATAAACAGGGTGCGGTATAATTCACCCCTCCACTTT.

This clone was found once. V and J are TRBV27 and TRBJ1-1, with a weak D call TRBD1 (5 bases). This CDR3 region has 14 residues. Germline assignment: CDR1 MNHEY and CDR2 SMNVEV (reference sequence). The ends were cut back, 5 bases at V and 10 bases at J, with 20 bases in the middle. In nucleotides, the CDR3 is TGTGCCAGCAGTCCCTACGGCGGAGGGGTGTTAGCTTTCTTT. This sequence encodes CASSPYGGGVLAFF.

V gene TRBV2 combines with J gene TRBJ1-5, with 9 bases fitting TRBD1. Germline CDR1 reads SNHLY; CDR2 reads FYNNEI. Trimming took 6 bases from V and 4 from J; bases not matched to a gene: 4. CDR3 length: 14 residues. The CDR3 loop reads CASSEGQGNQPQHF. The CDR3 region has the DNA TGTGCCAGCAGCGAGGGACAGGGTAATCAGCCCCAGCATTTT.

The chain links TRBV7-2 to TRBJ1-1, with 7 bases identical to TRBD1. Looked up from germline, CDR1 is SGHTA and CDR2 is FQGNSA. V was pared by 5 bases and J by 7 bases, with 13 bases of the junction left unmatched. The CDR3 runs to 15 residues. The CDR3 DNA reads TGTGCCAGCAGCCTCCTAACTTTTAGACAGGGTGAAGCTTTCTTT. This codes for CASSLLTFRQGEAFF.

The rearrangement uses TRBV25-1 and TRBJ1-6, with TRBD1 matching over 9 bases. V lost 2 bases, J lost 11 bases, and 10 bases stayed unmatched. CDR3 length: 16 amino acids. Germline loops: CDR1 MGHDK, CDR2 SYGVNS. As DNA, the CDR3 is TGTGCCAGCAGTGAAACCGGTCCGACAGGGGGAACACCCCTCCACTTT. This translates into CASSETGPTGGTPLHF.

This clone came up once. This chain links TRBV4-1 with TRBJ1-4; D possibly corresponds to TRBD1 (5 bases). Germline CDR1 is MGHRA and CDR2 is YSYEKL. The CDR3 is 19 amino acids. V was shortened by 1 base and J by 1 base, with 19 bases between the two germline ends. The DNA for the CDR3 is TGCGCCAGCAGCCAAGTCTTCACAGGCCCAGGGCAAACTAATGAAAAACTGTTTTTT. It yields the protein CASSQVFTGPGQTNEKLFF.

The sample holds one count of this clone. The V call is TRBV6-6, the J call TRBJ1-4; tentatively, D is TRBD1 (6 bases). CDR1 and CDR2 from the germline V gene are MNHNY and SVGAGI (reference sequence). V lost 9 bases to trimming and J lost 4 bases, with 12 bases between them. CDR3 size: 13 residues. CDR3 coding DNA: TGTGCCAGGTTAACAGGGCGTAATGAAAAACTGTTTTTT. This translates into CARLTGRNEKLFF.

V usage is TRBV5-1 and J usage is TRBJ2-1; 9 bases fit TRBD2. J gave up 0 bases and V 3 bases, and 4 bases lay outside the gene matches. There are 16 residues in the CDR3. CDR1 SGHRS and CDR2 YFSETQ come from the germline V gene. CDR3 bases: TGCGCCAGCAGCTCAAATAGCGGGAGCTCCTACAATGAGCAGTTCTTC. The encoded protein is CASSSNSGSSYNEQFF.

In regard to this clone: The sample has other DNA sequences that encode this CDR3 too. The genes are TRBV7-9 and TRBJ1-5, with TRBD1 identical over 8 bases. The V and J ends lost 4 bases and 4 bases, in that order; junction bases with no gene match: 6. CDR1 is SEHNR, CDR2 FQNEAQ, per germline (reference sequence). The CDR3 sequence is 15 residues long. The CDR3 is CASSSGQGGNQPQHF. The CDR3 DNA is TGTGCCAGCAGCTCCGGACAGGGTGGGAATCAGCCCCAGCATTTT. Full variable domain (outside the CDR3, taken from reference TRBV7-9 and TRBJ1-5): DTGVSQNPRHKITKRGQNVTFRCDPISEHNRLYWYRQTLGQGPEFLTYFQNEAQLEKSRLLSDRFSAERPKGSFSTLEIQRTEQGDSAMYLCASSSGQGGNQPQHFGDGTRLSIL.

This clone was picked up a small number of times. The DNA for the CDR3 is TGTGCCACTGCGACAGGGCCCCCCGAGACCCAGTACTTC. It yields the protein CATATGPPETQYF. The V gene is TRBV24-1, the J gene TRBJ2-5; 7 bases line up with TRBD1. The J segment lost 5 bases and the V segment lost 10 bases, leaving 9 bases of the junction unmatched. Germline V CDR1 and CDR2: KGHDR, SFDVKD. This CDR3 spans 13 amino acids.

The rearrangement uses TRBV5-1 and TRBJ1-2, with 10 bases aligning to TRBD1. The CDR3 is made up of 15 amino acids. From germline, CDR1 is SGHRS and CDR2 YFSETQ. V dropped 0 bases and J dropped 6; count of bases not matched to a gene: 5. CDR3 DNA sequence: TGCGCCAGCAGCTTGGGGACAGGGGGAGAGAATGGCTACACCTTC. Protein: CASSLGTGGENGYTF.

The genes are TRBV5-4 and TRBJ2-3; the match to TRBD2 covers 8 bases. Germline V CDR1 and CDR2: SGHNT, YYREEE (reference sequence). The V gene end was trimmed by 0 bases and the J gene end by 4 bases; junction bases not matched to a gene: 10. This CDR3 is built from 17 residues. CDR3: CASSLGSSGRAPDTQYF. As DNA, the CDR3 is TGTGCCAGCAGCTTGGGTTCATCCGGGAGGGCCCCAGATACGCAGTATTTT.

V is TRBV7-2 and J is TRBJ2-1, with D perhaps matching TRBD2 (6 bases). Per the germline V gene, CDR1 is SGHTA and CDR2 is FQGNSA. V was shortened by 2 bases and J by 8 bases, with 13 bases between the two germline ends. The CDR3 has 14 amino acids. The CDR3 region is CASSLMASVDEQFF. CDR3 bases: TGTGCCAGCAGCTTAATGGCTAGCGTTGATGAGCAGTTCTTC.

The chain employs TRBV14 and TRBJ1-2; D not certain. This CDR3 contains 12 residues. Germline loops: CDR1 SGHDN, CDR2 FVKESK. V was trimmed by 4 bases and J by 4 bases, leaving 7 bases between them. The CDR3 DNA follows: TGTGCCAGCAGCCGAAACAGCTATGGCTACACCTTC. Protein sequence: CASSRNSYGYTF.

This clone occurred a few times. The rearrangement uses TRBV5-1 and TRBJ1-1; 9 bases are shared with TRBD1. The J segment lost 11 bases and the V segment lost 3 bases, leaving 14 bases of the junction unmatched. This CDR3 contains 15 residues. CDR1 and CDR2 from the germline V gene are SGHRS and YFSETQ. The CDR3 DNA reads TGCGCCAGCAGCTGGGGACAGGGAAGGGGACTTGACGCTTTCTTT. Protein sequence: CASSWGQGRGLDAFF.

This clone was observed a few times. V and J are TRBV19 and TRBJ2-1, with 10 bases aligning to TRBD1. Germline loops: CDR1 LNHDA, CDR2 SQIVND (reference sequence). V was clipped by 4 bases and J by 1 base; unmatched bases: 4. This CDR3 is built from 16 residues. The CDR3 loop is CASSSRTGGSYNEQFF. The DNA for the CDR3 is TGTGCCAGTAGTAGCCGGACAGGGGGGTCCTACAATGAGCAGTTCTTC.